This TCR beta chain was observed in a study of blood T cell repertoires in COVID-19. In the source study's methods: Reference gene primer amplification in the assay estimated nucleated cell counts. Profiled with immunoSEQ multiplex PCR; TCRdb holds only in-frame clones, not every one. The D gene and trimming were derived from the DNA, and the V and J assignments and clone size from that table. The sample has approximately 300,000 clones; 80% to 95% are singletons. Recruited during active infection, patients (from Seattle) were subsequently followed longitudinally. The germline gives CDR1 SGDLS, CDR2 YYNGEE. The CDR3 extends over 15 amino acids. V lost 3 bases, J lost 4 bases, and 6 bases stayed unmatched.

This clonotype was obtained from a woman in her 30s with COVID-19, enrolled during active disease. The sequenced sample consisted of peripheral blood. The chain combines TRBV9 with TRBJ1-4; 7 bases match TRBD1. Here the CDR3 reads CASSAGQVVNEKLFF. DNA for the CDR3: TGTGCCAGCAGCGCCGGACAGGTCGTTAATGAAAAACTGTTTTTT.